This is a list of T cell receptor beta chains from one sample in a study of cytomegalovirus exposure and HLA in healthy donors. The data were produced by immunoSEQ multiplex PCR, yet TCRdb's version contains in-frame clones alone and is incomplete. The sample includes fewer than 150,000 clones, 82% of them seen just once. The sequenced material came from PBMCs. The receptor set was obtained from a male donor in good health and CMV-seronegative. CDR3s include the opening cysteine and the closing phenylalanine or tryptophan. The order of the fields is D gene, clone size, J gene, V gene, CDR3 DNA, CDR3 protein. The D gene is left open where the match is weak. Clone size is shown for a subset of rows, as once, few, many or a class of expanded clone.

D: TRBD2
size: NA
J: TRBJ2-7
V: TRBV9
DNA: TGTGCCAGCAGCGGTGGGGGAGGGCGGGAGCAGTACTTC
CDR3: CASSGGGGREQYF

D: TRBD1
size: NA
J: TRBJ2-2
V: TRBV19
DNA: TGTGCCAGTGAAGGACAGGGTTTGGGAAACACCGGGGAGCTGTTTTTT
CDR3: CASEGQGLGNTGELFF

D: NA
size: NA
J: TRBJ1-2
V: TRBV15
DNA: TGTGCCACCAGCTGCCGGGCCGGGATCCATGGCTACACCTTC
CDR3: CATSCRAGIHGYTF

D: TRBD1
size: NA
J: TRBJ1-3
V: TRBV19
DNA: TGTGCCAGTGGGACAGGAGGGTCTGGAAACACCATATATTTT
CDR3: CASGTGGSGNTIYF

D: TRBD1
size: NA
J: TRBJ2-1
V: TRBV7-9
DNA: TGTGCCAGCAGCCCGACCGGGACAGGCGTTAATGAGCAGTTCTTC
CDR3: CASSPTGTGVNEQFF

D: NA
size: few
J: TRBJ2-3
V: TRBV11-3
DNA: TGTGCCAGCAGCTTAGGGATTAGCGACACAGATACGCAGTATTTT
CDR3: CASSLGISDTDTQYF

D: NA
size: NA
J: TRBJ2-1
V: TRBV25-1
DNA: TGTGCCAGCAGTGAATATCAACTCACTAATGAGCAGTTCTTC
CDR3: CASSEYQLTNEQFF

D: NA
size: NA
J: TRBJ1-5
V: TRBV27
DNA: TGTGCCAGCAGTTTATTCAGTTCCAATCAGCCCCAGCATTTT
CDR3: CASSLFSSNQPQHF

D: NA
size: once
J: TRBJ2-2
V: TRBV30
DNA: TGTGCCTGGAGTGTACCGGGGGGCGGATATACCGGGGAGCTGTTTTTT
CDR3: CAWSVPGGGYTGELFF

D: TRBD2
size: NA
J: TRBJ2-1
V: TRBV27
DNA: TGTGCCAGCAGTCTCGGGACTAGCCCGGTCCAAAATGGGCAGTTCTTC
CDR3: CASSLGTSPVQNGQFF

D: TRBD1
size: NA
J: TRBJ1-5
V: TRBV6-1
DNA: TGTGCCAGCAGGGGCCTGACAGGGGGCTTTCAGCCCCAGCATTTT
CDR3: CASRGLTGGFQPQHF

D: TRBD2
size: NA
J: TRBJ2-2
V: TRBV27
DNA: TGTGCCAGCAGAAAAGGACTAGCGGGAAACACCGGGGAGCTGTTTTTT
CDR3: CASRKGLAGNTGELFF

D: TRBD2
size: NA
J: TRBJ2-7
V: TRBV6-6
DNA: TGTGCCAGCAGTTATCTAGCGGGAGACCCCCGGGAGCAGTACTTC
CDR3: CASSYLAGDPREQYF

D: TRBD1
size: once
J: TRBJ1-5
V: TRBV30
DNA: TGTGCCTGGAGCGCTGGGACAGTCCATCAGCCCCAGCATTTT
CDR3: CAWSAGTVHQPQHF

D: NA
size: NA
J: TRBJ1-5
V: TRBV30
DNA: TGTGCCTGGAGTCTAGGCGGCAATCAGCCCCAGCATTTT
CDR3: CAWSLGGNQPQHF

D: TRBD1
size: NA
J: TRBJ2-7
V: TRBV7-8
DNA: TGTGCCAGCAGCTTAAGAAGGGGGCGGTACGAGCAGTACTTC
CDR3: CASSLRRGRYEQYF

D: TRBD2
size: NA
J: TRBJ2-6
V: TRBV6-1
DNA: TGTGCCAGCAGTGAAGGAGCGGGGAGCTCTGGGGCCAACGTCCTGACTTTC
CDR3: CASSEGAGSSGANVLTF

D: TRBD1
size: NA
J: TRBJ2-5
V: TRBV5-1
DNA: TGCGCCAGCAGCTTGGCCGGACAGGAGCGAGAGACCCAGTACTTC
CDR3: CASSLAGQERETQYF

D: TRBD2
size: NA
J: TRBJ2-1
V: TRBV6-1
DNA: TGTGCCAGCAGAGCTAGCGGCCTCTCCTACAATGAGCAGTTCTTC
CDR3: CASRASGLSYNEQFF

D: TRBD2
size: NA
J: TRBJ2-5
V: TRBV5-1
DNA: TGCGCCAGCAGCGTGACTAGCGGGAAAGAGACCCAGTACTTC
CDR3: CASSVTSGKETQYF

D: TRBD2
size: few
J: TRBJ2-5
V: TRBV2
DNA: TGTGCCAGCAGTGAAAGGGAGGGCAAAGAGACCCAGTACTTC
CDR3: CASSEREGKETQYF

D: TRBD1
size: once
J: TRBJ2-1
V: TRBV6-5
DNA: TGTGCCAGCAGTTGGACAGGGCCCTACAATGAGCAGTTCTTC
CDR3: CASSWTGPYNEQFF

D: NA
size: NA
J: TRBJ1-1
V: TRBV5-1
DNA: TGCGCCAGCAGCGACGGGGGGTCTAACACTGAAGCTTTCTTT
CDR3: CASSDGGSNTEAFF

D: NA
size: NA
J: TRBJ1-3
V: TRBV18
DNA: TGTGCCAGCTCATCCGCCGTCGGGGTAGGAATTGGAAACACCATATATTTT
CDR3: CASSSAVGVGIGNTIYF

D: TRBD1
size: NA
J: TRBJ2-7
V: TRBV6-5
DNA: TGTGCCAGCAGTTACTCCAGGACAGGGAGTAGCGAGCAGTACTTC
CDR3: CASSYSRTGSSEQYF